One sample yielded the 32 T cell receptor beta chains listed below, sequenced in a study of blood T cell repertoires in COVID-19. Data came from immunoSEQ multiplex PCR; TCRdb stores just in-frame clones and leaves some out. The sample has around 250,000 clones, 85% to 90% seen once. What was sequenced was PBMCs or T cells enriched from blood (not recorded which). The receptors shown here come from a man younger than 35 who had recovered from COVID-19.

The V gene is TRBV15, the J gene TRBJ2-5, with 7 bases identical to TRBD1. Germline CDR1 and CDR2: LNHNV and YYDKDF (reference sequence). With V trimmed by 2 bases and J by 5 bases, 11 bases remained unmatched. The CDR3 has 16 amino acids. The CDR3 reads CATSRTPTGPGETQYF. As DNA, the CDR3 is TGTGCCACCAGCAGAACCCCGACAGGGCCGGGGGAGACCCAGTACTTC.

The chain joins TRBV7-8 to TRBJ1-6, with 7 bases matching TRBD1. CDR1 SGHVS and CDR2 FQNEAQ come from the germline V gene. This CDR3 is built from 15 residues. V lost 1 base, J lost 7 bases, and 4 bases stayed unmatched. CDR3 nucleotide sequence: TGTGCCAGCAGCTTAGAGCCACAGGGGAATTCACCCCTCCACTTT. Amino acids: CASSLEPQGNSPLHF.

V usage is TRBV6-5 and J usage is TRBJ1-6; TRBD1 aligns across 8 bases. J was trimmed by 3 bases and V by 6 bases; bases with no gene match: 4. Germline V lookup: CDR1 MNHEY, CDR2 SVGAGI. CDR3 length: 15 amino acids. The CDR3 bases are TGTGCCAGCAGCGCCGACAGGGGCTATAATTCACCCCTCCACTTT. It yields the protein CASSADRGYNSPLHF.

This sequence joins TRBV28 and TRBJ2-2; D not resolved. With 5 bases removed from V and 5 bases from J, the gap between germline ends came to 12 bases. The CDR3 extends over 14 amino acids. The germline V gene encodes CDR1 MDHEN and CDR2 SYDVKM. The CDR3 bases are TGTGCCAGCAGTAGTCAGGATATAACCGGGGAGCTGTTTTTT. Translation gives CASSSQDITGELFF.

The CDR3 protein is CASSQGNEKLFF. The CDR3 DNA follows: TGTGCCAGCAGCCAGGGTAATGAAAAACTGTTTTTT. The V and J genes are TRBV27 and TRBJ1-4, with a tentative D call TRBD1 (5 bases). V gave up 6 bases and J gave up 4 bases, with 6 bases separating them. The length of the CDR3 is 12 residues. The germline gives CDR1 MNHEY, CDR2 SMNVEV (reference sequence).

This sequence joins TRBV6-5 and TRBJ1-1; 8 bases are a match to TRBD1. CDR1 is MNHEY, CDR2 SVGAGI, per germline. The CDR3 runs to 15 residues. J lost 2 bases, V lost 6 bases, and 8 bases had no gene match. CDR3 DNA: TGTGCCAGCAGAGCCACAGGGGGTACCAACACTGAAGCTTTCTTT. Protein product: CASRATGGTNTEAFF.

V gene TRBV24-1 combines with J gene TRBJ2-1, with 14 bases aligning to TRBD2. V trimming: 9 bases; J trimming: 7 bases; junction bases outside the gene matches: 4. The CDR3 is 14 residues long. Germline loops: CDR1 KGHDR, CDR2 SFDVKD. The CDR3 DNA is TGTGCCACCGGGACTAGCGGGAGTTCAAATGAGCAGTTCTTC. Amino acids: CATGTSGSSNEQFF.

The V call is TRBV19, the J call TRBJ1-6; D gene unclear. The CDR3 spans 14 residues. CDR1 is LNHDA and CDR2 is SQIVND in the germline V gene (reference sequence). V was shortened by 8 bases and J by 10 bases, with 18 bases between the two germline ends. The CDR3 nucleotides are TGTGCCAGTTGCCCTTGGTTAGGCGGCTCACCCCTCCACTTT. This gives the protein CASCPWLGGSPLHF.

This chain connects TRBV2 to TRBJ1-2; 9 nucleotides line up with TRBD1. The germline gives CDR1 SNHLY, CDR2 FYNNEI. This CDR3 region has 16 residues. V shed 5 bases, J shed 3 bases, and the junction held 10 bases outside the gene matches. CDR3 sequence: CASSSAGTGLYYGYTF. The CDR3 bases are TGTGCCAGCAGTAGCGCCGGGACAGGGCTTTACTATGGCTACACCTTC.

This chain connects TRBV30 to TRBJ2-7; 7 positions agree with TRBD2. In germline, CDR1 is GTSNPN, CDR2 SVGIG (reference sequence). Trimming removed 4 bases from V and 0 bases from J; junction bases left unmatched: 6. The CDR3 is 14 residues long. The CDR3 is CAWTVGGSSYEQYF. The CDR3 coding sequence is TGTGCCTGGACCGTCGGGGGGAGCTCCTACGAGCAGTACTTC.

The rearrangement joins TRBV19 to TRBJ1-1, with D possibly matching TRBD1 (5 bases). Germline V gene sequence: CDR1 LNHDA, CDR2 SQIVND (reference sequence). The CDR3 length is 13 residues. The V end lost 9 bases, the J end lost 3 bases, and 14 bases lay between the germline ends. CDR3 nucleotide sequence: TGTGCCAGCGTCCCGGGGGACCACACTGAAGCTTTCTTT. Translation gives CASVPGDHTEAFF.

The CDR3 sequence: CASSLQRQGDTQYF. Written as DNA, the CDR3 is TGTGCCAGCAGTTTACAACGACAGGGAGATACGCAGTATTTT. The chain is built from TRBV28 and TRBJ2-3, with 7 bases that match TRBD1. With 2 bases clipped from V and 5 bases from J, the junction kept 4 bases outside the gene matches. The CDR3 loop spans 14 amino acids. CDR1 and CDR2 from the germline V gene are MDHEN and SYDVKM.

For the CDR3, the DNA is TGTGCCAGCAGCTTGGCGCAGGGAAGGCCCTACGAGCAGTACTTC. This encodes CASSLAQGRPYEQYF. V and J are TRBV5-8 and TRBJ2-7, with D maybe TRBD1 (5 bases). Germline CDR1 reads SGHTS; CDR2 reads YDEGEE. CDR3 length equals 15 residues. Trimming took off 0 bases at V and 2 bases at J, with 12 bases between the two ends.

The rearrangement uses TRBV7-9 and TRBJ2-7; 14 nucleotides match TRBD2. CDR3 length: 14 residues. From germline, CDR1 is SEHNR and CDR2 FQNEAQ (reference sequence). J gave up 7 bases and V 4 bases, and 3 bases lay outside the gene matches. CDR3 protein: CASSSRLAGGEQYF. The CDR3 bases are TGTGCCAGCAGCTCCAGACTAGCGGGAGGGGAGCAGTACTTC.

This clone occurred many times. The chain has TRBV6-5 and TRBJ2-1, with 8 bases fitting TRBD1. V shed 5 bases and J 1 base; nucleotides not matched to a gene: 4. Germline V gene lookup returns CDR1 MNHEY and CDR2 SVGAGI. This CDR3 region has 15 residues. The CDR3 DNA is TGTGCCAGCAGTCCGGGACAGGTGTCCTACAATGAGCAGTTCTTC. Amino acid sequence: CASSPGQVSYNEQFF.

The chain carries TRBV10-2 and TRBJ1-3; 8 bases match TRBD1. Germline V gene lookup returns CDR1 WSHSY and CDR2 SAAADI. The CDR3 spans 16 residues. J was trimmed by 0 bases and V by 6 bases; bases with no gene match: 7. In DNA, the CDR3 is TGCGCCAGCAGGGAAACAGGGGGGATCTCTGGAAACACCATATATTTT. This codes for CASRETGGISGNTIYF.

The V and J genes are TRBV10-3 and TRBJ2-7, with 7 bases fitting TRBD1. The germline V gene has CDR1 ENHRY and CDR2 SYGVKD. J gave up 1 base and V 6 bases, and 3 bases lay outside the gene matches. This CDR3 is built from 13 residues. In nucleotides, the CDR3 is TGTGCCATCAGGGGACAGCCATCCTACGAGCAGTACTTC. It codes for CAIRGQPSYEQYF.

This clone was found many times. J is TRBJ2-1 and V is TRBV6-4, with TRBD2 identical over 12 bases. From germline, CDR1 is MRHNA and CDR2 SNTAGT. The CDR3 spans 14 residues. The V gene end was trimmed by 4 bases and the J gene end by 6 bases; junction bases not matched to a gene: 1. CDR3 amino acids: CASSASGGANEQFF. The CDR3 DNA follows: TGTGCCAGCAGTGCTAGCGGGGGGGCCAATGAGCAGTTCTTC.

This chain joins TRBV27 and TRBJ2-2, with unresolved D. V was shortened by 6 bases and J by 5 bases, with 10 bases between the two germline ends. CDR1 and CDR2 (germline): MNHEY, SMNVEV (reference sequence). The CDR3 spans 13 residues. As DNA, the CDR3 is TGTGCCAGCAGAAAGCTAGTAACCGGGGAGCTGTTTTTT. This codes for CASRKLVTGELFF.

This clone occurred once. The CDR3 here is CASSIAGTGKVAQHF. In DNA, the CDR3 is TGTGCCAGTAGTATAGCAGGAACCGGGAAAGTGGCCCAGCATTTT. The chain has TRBV19 and TRBJ1-5; D is unclear. The CDR3 sequence is 15 residues long. CDR1 and CDR2 from the germline V gene are LNHDA and SQIVND (reference sequence). Trimming pared 1 base from V and 11 bases from J, leaving 18 bases between.

The gene calls are TRBV7-2 and TRBJ2-1; 8 bases agree with TRBD2. Germline V gene data show CDR1 as SGHTA and CDR2 as FQGNSA. V gave up 4 bases and J gave up 5 bases; unmatched junction bases: 7. This CDR3 has 15 amino acids. The DNA for the CDR3 is TGTGCCAGCAGCTCCGGGGGGGCCCTCCACAATGAGCAGTTCTTC. Its protein product is CASSSGGALHNEQFF.

This rearrangement joins TRBV7-2 to TRBJ2-1; possibly TRBD2 for D (5 bases). The CDR3 totals 15 residues. Deletions cut 3 bases from V and 0 bases from J, with 9 bases between. Germline CDR1 is SGHTA and CDR2 is FQGNSA. CDR3 in amino acids: CASSFATSSYNEQFF. The CDR3 DNA follows: TGTGCCAGCAGCTTTGCAACTAGCTCCTACAATGAGCAGTTCTTC.

This chain connects TRBV4-1 to TRBJ2-5; tentatively, D is TRBD2 (6 bases). Germline V gene sequence: CDR1 MGHRA, CDR2 YSYEKL. The CDR3 is 16 residues long. Trimming removed 0 bases from V and 6 bases from J, with 17 bases in between. Here the CDR3 DNA reads TGCGCCAGCAGCCAAGAAGGTTTCGGGAGTGGGAAGACCCAGTACTTC. Protein sequence: CASSQEGFGSGKTQYF.

The gene calls are TRBV19 and TRBJ2-7, with 11 bases fitting TRBD2. CDR3 length: 14 amino acids. Germline CDR1 LNHDA, CDR2 SQIVND (reference sequence). The trim removed 10 bases at V and 2 bases at J, leaving 7 bases unmatched. The CDR3 loop reads CATRALAGAYEQYF. The DNA of the CDR3 is TGTGCCACCCGGGCACTAGCGGGGGCCTACGAGCAGTACTTC.

The V and J genes are TRBV2 and TRBJ1-1; D not certain. V was trimmed by 10 bases and J by 0 bases, leaving 6 bases between them. Germline CDR1 reads SNHLY; CDR2 reads FYNNEI. CDR3 length equals 11 residues. The CDR3 coding sequence is TGTGCCACCGAGATGAACACTGAAGCTTTCTTT. Translating it yields CATEMNTEAFF.

The CDR3 sequence: CASSPRQPLVNEQYF. CDR3 DNA: TGTGCCAGTAGTCCACGACAGCCTCTGGTCAACGAGCAGTACTTC. The V gene is TRBV19, the J gene TRBJ2-7, with D possibly matching TRBD1 (5 bases). CDR1 is LNHDA, CDR2 SQIVND, per germline (reference sequence). The CDR3 covers 15 residues. V gave up 5 bases and J gave up 5 bases, with 19 bases separating them.

This chain links TRBV15 with TRBJ1-6; a possible D gene is TRBD1 (5 bases). Between the trimmed V and J ends, which lost 1 base and 14 bases, there was a span of 12 bases. This CDR3 contains 13 residues. Germline values: CDR1 LNHNV, CDR2 YYDKDF (reference sequence). CDR3 amino acids: CATSRVLTDALHF. The CDR3 region has the DNA TGTGCCACCAGCAGAGTCCTGACAGACGCCCTCCACTTT.

V usage is TRBV10-3 and J usage is TRBJ2-2; a weak D match, TRBD2 (6 bases). The V and J ends lost 4 bases and 2 bases respectively, with 8 bases between them. Germline CDR1 ENHRY, CDR2 SYGVKD. The CDR3 totals 14 residues. CDR3 DNA sequence: TGTGCCATCAGTGTAGCGGTTAACACCGGGGAGCTGTTTTTT. Protein sequence: CAISVAVNTGELFF.

V gene TRBV2 combines with J gene TRBJ1-1; D possibly corresponds to TRBD1 (5 bases). The V gene lost 5 bases and the J gene lost 8 bases, with 9 bases spanning the gap. The germline V gene encodes CDR1 SNHLY and CDR2 FYNNEI. This CDR3 has 11 residues. In DNA, the CDR3 is TGTGCCAGCAGTTTACAGGTGGAAGCTTTCTTT. It codes for CASSLQVEAFF.

The chain recombines TRBV2 with TRBJ1-5, with D unresolved. Between the trimmed V and J ends, which lost 5 bases and 8 bases, there was a span of 13 bases. The CDR3 sequence is 13 residues long. Germline CDR1 is SNHLY and CDR2 is FYNNEI. The CDR3 here is CASSLAGGEPQHF. The CDR3, as DNA: TGTGCCAGCAGTTTAGCGGGCGGGGAGCCCCAGCATTTT.

The V call is TRBV5-1, the J call TRBJ1-3; a weak D match, TRBD1 (6 bases). Germline V CDR1 and CDR2: SGHRS, YFSETQ. The length of the CDR3 is 15 residues. V was trimmed by 5 bases and J by 1 base, leaving 13 bases between them. The DNA of the CDR3 is TGCGCCAGCAGTCCAGGGGAACCTTCTGGAAACACCATATATTTT. It translates to CASSPGEPSGNTIYF.

The gene calls are TRBV5-1 and TRBJ2-5, with D possibly being TRBD2 (5 bases). The V and J ends lost 3 bases and 0 bases respectively, with 12 bases between them. The CDR3 extends over 15 amino acids. Germline CDR1 reads SGHRS; CDR2 reads YFSETQ. CDR3 in amino acids: CASSSTGKNQETQYF. CDR3 coding DNA: TGCGCCAGCAGCTCAACGGGAAAAAACCAAGAGACCCAGTACTTC.